This note documents a single TCR beta chain sequence. This specimen belongs to a study of shared clonotypes between healthy human individuals. Donors, without exception, were Caucasian adults residing in Nashville, Tennessee. V was trimmed by 3 bases and J by 4 bases, leaving 5 bases between them. Germline CDR1 SGHNT, CDR2 YYREEE (reference sequence). CDR3 length: 12 amino acids. With ten immunoSEQ deep assay plates, unsorted PBMC DNA underwent sequencing. Profiling relied on immunoSEQ multiplex PCR, and the TCRdb table lists in-frame clones only, not all of them. Of fewer than 550,000 clones in the sample, almost 80% were seen once.

The gene calls are TRBV5-4 and TRBJ1-3; D remains unclear. The clonotype originates from a woman aged 40 to 55 in good health. Some clones in this sample may be carry-over from other donors' samples. Sequencing was done on a sample of PBMCs. The CDR3 bases are TGTGCCAGCAGCTCGGAAGGAAACACCATATATTTT. Translating gives CASSSEGNTIYF.